The 11 T cell receptor beta chains below come from one sample, sequenced in a study of blood T cell repertoires in COVID-19. The data were produced by immunoSEQ multiplex PCR, yet TCRdb's version contains in-frame clones alone and is incomplete. The sample lists some 300,000 clones, approximately 89% occurring once. Sequenced material: PBMCs or T cells enriched from blood (not recorded which). Source of these receptors: a woman between 40 and 55 years old who had recovered from COVID-19.

The V gene is TRBV5-4, the J gene TRBJ2-4; TRBD1 might be the D (6 bases). The CDR3 contains 15 residues. V was shortened by 4 bases and J by 4 bases, with 15 bases between the two germline ends. Germline lookup yields CDR1 SGHNT and CDR2 YYREEE (reference sequence). CDR3 sequence: CASSPPDSGKNIQYF. In nucleotides, the CDR3 is TGTGCCAGCAGCCCGCCGGACAGTGGAAAAAACATTCAGTACTTC.

This rearrangement joins TRBV11-3 to TRBJ2-3; possibly TRBD1 for D (6 bases). The germline CDR1 and CDR2 sequences are SGHNT and YENEEA. The CDR3 sequence is 14 residues long. V dropped 4 bases and J dropped 6 bases, with 14 bases sitting between them. In DNA, the CDR3 is TGTGCCAGCAGCTCTCGAACAGGGTCCGATACGCAGTATTTT. Residues: CASSSRTGSDTQYF.

The V and J genes are TRBV15 and TRBJ2-1; TRBD1 aligns across 7 bases. The germline gives CDR1 LNHNV, CDR2 YYDKDF (reference sequence). Trimming took 0 bases from V and 4 from J; bases not matched to a gene: 3. There are 15 residues in the CDR3. CDR3 sequence (DNA): TGTGCCACCAGCAGAGATGAGGGGGCTTACAATGAGCAGTTCTTC. Its protein product is CATSRDEGAYNEQFF.

J is TRBJ1-2 and V is TRBV10-3, with TRBD1 matching over 7 bases. Trimming at V came to 6 bases and at J to 5 bases, leaving 6 bases not matched to a gene. This CDR3 is built from 13 residues. Germline CDR1 ENHRY, CDR2 SYGVKD. CDR3 amino acids: CAISDRESYGYTF. CDR3 coding DNA: TGTGCCATCAGCGACAGGGAATCTTATGGCTACACCTTC.

This rearrangement joins TRBV4-1 to TRBJ2-2; TRBD1 might be the D (7 bases). Trimming removed 7 bases from V and 0 bases from J, with 21 bases in between. Germline V gene data show CDR1 as MGHRA and CDR2 as YSYEKL. CDR3 length equals 18 residues. CDR3 bases: TGCGCCAGCAAGGGGGTGGCCAGGGGGGCGTCGAACACCGGGGAGCTGTTTTTT. Translated, it gives CASKGVARGASNTGELFF.

J is TRBJ2-7 and V is TRBV28; D might be TRBD2 (6 bases). Germline-derived CDR1 and CDR2 are MDHEN and SYDVKM. Trimming stripped 6 bases from V and 3 bases from J, with 18 bases between. This CDR3 is built from 15 residues. CDR3 protein: CASRTWGDADYEQYF. In nucleotides, the CDR3 is TGTGCCAGCAGGACCTGGGGGGACGCAGACTACGAGCAGTACTTC.

The chain is built from TRBV19 and TRBJ1-5; D may be TRBD1 (6 bases). In germline, CDR1 is LNHDA, CDR2 SQIVND (reference sequence). This CDR3 comprises 14 residues. The V end was cut by 5 bases, the J end by 5 bases, with 13 bases between. The CDR3 bases are TGTGCCAGTAGTTTGACAGGCGGTTATCAGCCCCAGCATTTT. Its translation is CASSLTGGYQPQHF.

V and J are TRBV4-1 and TRBJ1-4; D is possibly TRBD1 (5 bases). The germline gives CDR1 MGHRA, CDR2 YSYEKL. V was cut by 0 bases and J by 7 bases, with 15 bases left in between. This CDR3 is 16 amino acids long. DNA for the CDR3: TGCGCCAGCAGCCAAGATCTGGGCAGGGTGCTTGAAAAACTGTTTTTT. As protein: CASSQDLGRVLEKLFF.

This rearrangement joins TRBV19 to TRBJ2-3, with 10 bases matching TRBD2. Germline V gene lookup returns CDR1 LNHDA and CDR2 SQIVND (reference sequence). After removal of 7 bases from V and 7 bases from J, the junction contained 14 bases not matched to a gene. The CDR3 extends over 16 amino acids. For the CDR3, the DNA is TGTGCCAGTACCAGCGAAGCCGGGACTAGCGTGAATACGCAGTATTTT. This gives the protein CASTSEAGTSVNTQYF.

This clone was counted once. The chain carries TRBV5-4 and TRBJ2-5; D remains ambiguous. V was trimmed by 1 base and J by 7 bases, leaving 14 bases between them. Germline-derived CDR1 and CDR2 are SGHNT and YYREEE (reference sequence). The CDR3 sequence is 14 residues long. The CDR3 DNA reads as TGTGCCAGCAGCTTGCGACCTTTAGAGGCGACCCAGTACTTC. Protein sequence: CASSLRPLEATQYF.

J is TRBJ2-7 and V is TRBV10-3; tentatively, D is TRBD2 (6 bases). V lost 0 bases and J 6 bases, leaving 18 bases between the germline ends. Germline CDR1 and CDR2: ENHRY and SYGVKD. This CDR3 has 16 residues. DNA for the CDR3: TGTGCCATCAGTGAGTCGTTAGACGGAGGGACCCTCGAGCAGTACTTC. Protein: CAISESLDGGTLEQYF.